Listed below are T cell receptor beta chains from one sample, sequenced in a study of human T cells and chemical hapten exposure. TCRdb fed the RACE reads into MiXCR, producing one record per CDR3 protein. Here the sample spans some 120,000 distinct CDR3 sequences, around 10% being singletons. This material consisted of whole blood, taken in connection with sensitization to the hapten diphenylcyclopropenone (DPC). The source is a woman aged 50 to 60 with alopecia areata. Some clones in this sample may be carry-over from other donors' samples. The CDR3 runs from the conserved cysteine through the conserved F or W. Each record gives: CDR3 protein, CDR3 DNA, clone size, CDR3 length, V gene, J gene, D gene. A D gene is named only where the DNA matches it firmly. Where a row states a size, it is once, few, many or the class of an expanded clone; other rows omit it.

cdr3_aa: CASRPLAYTYEQYF; cdr3_nt: TGTGCCAGCCGCCCACTAGCCTACACCTACGAGCAGTACTTC; clone_size: -; cdr3_length: 14; v_call: TRBV28; j_call: TRBJ2-7; d_call: -
cdr3_aa: CASSLRYLTGLKVEQYF; cdr3_nt: TGTGCCAGCAGCTTACGCTATCTGACAGGGTTAAAAGTCGAGCAGTACTTC; clone_size: few; cdr3_length: 17; v_call: TRBV7-8; j_call: TRBJ2-7; d_call: TRBD1
cdr3_aa: CASSLGNYGYTF; cdr3_nt: TGTGCCAGCAGTTTGGGTAACTATGGCTACACCTTC; clone_size: many; cdr3_length: 12; v_call: TRBV28; j_call: TRBJ1-2; d_call: -
cdr3_aa: CASSPPMGAGELFF; cdr3_nt: TGTGCCAGCAGCCCACCTATGGGGGCCGGGGAGCTGTTTTTT; clone_size: -; cdr3_length: 14; v_call: TRBV7-9; j_call: TRBJ2-2; d_call: -
cdr3_aa: CASSPSGGRATGTDTQYF; cdr3_nt: TGTGCCAGCTCACCATCCGGCGGGAGGGCCACGGGCACAGATACGCAGTATTTT; clone_size: many; cdr3_length: 18; v_call: TRBV18; j_call: TRBJ2-3; d_call: TRBD2
cdr3_aa: CASSLHRYRALNTEAFF; cdr3_nt: TGTGCCAGCAGTCTGCATCGATACAGGGCTTTGAACACTGAAGCTTTCTTT; clone_size: few; cdr3_length: 17; v_call: TRBV28; j_call: TRBJ1-1; d_call: -
cdr3_aa: CASSYSREGKQYF; cdr3_nt: TGTGCCAGCAGTTACTCCCGGGAGGGTAAGCAGTATTTT; clone_size: -; cdr3_length: 13; v_call: TRBV6-5; j_call: TRBJ2-3; d_call: TRBD2
cdr3_aa: CASGHLGGYTF; cdr3_nt: TGTGCCAGCGGACACCTAGGGGGCTACACCTTC; clone_size: few; cdr3_length: 11; v_call: TRBV28; j_call: TRBJ1-2; d_call: -
cdr3_aa: CASSLGTRSDYGYTF; cdr3_nt: TGTGCCAGCAGCTTAGGGACGAGGAGTGACTATGGCTACACCTTC; clone_size: -; cdr3_length: 15; v_call: TRBV7-2; j_call: TRBJ1-2; d_call: -
cdr3_aa: CASSAIRGYRELFF; cdr3_nt: TGTGCCAGCAGCGCCATCAGGGGCTACCGGGAGCTGTTTTTT; clone_size: few; cdr3_length: 14; v_call: TRBV11-2; j_call: TRBJ2-2; d_call: -
cdr3_aa: CASSLFGTGSYNEQFF; cdr3_nt: TGTGCCAGCAGTTTATTTGGGACTGGCTCCTACAATGAGCAGTTCTTC; clone_size: many; cdr3_length: 16; v_call: TRBV28; j_call: TRBJ2-1; d_call: -
cdr3_aa: CASRLGGVGTDTQYF; cdr3_nt: TGTGCCAGCAGATTAGGAGGGGTCGGCACAGATACGCAGTATTTT; clone_size: many; cdr3_length: 15; v_call: TRBV7-2; j_call: TRBJ2-3; d_call: -
cdr3_aa: CASSLARVRGQETQYF; cdr3_nt: TGTGCCAGCAGCTTAGCTCGTGTTCGCGGGCAAGAGACCCAGTACTTC; clone_size: many; cdr3_length: 16; v_call: TRBV7-8; j_call: TRBJ2-5; d_call: -
cdr3_aa: CSAGDRTTEAFF; cdr3_nt: TGCAGCGCTGGGGACAGGACGACTGAAGCTTTCTTT; clone_size: -; cdr3_length: 12; v_call: TRBV29-1; j_call: TRBJ1-1; d_call: TRBD1
cdr3_aa: CSARQGVAFF; cdr3_nt: TGCAGTGCTAGACAGGGGGTGGCTTTCTTT; clone_size: many; cdr3_length: 10; v_call: TRBV20-1; j_call: TRBJ1-1; d_call: TRBD1
cdr3_aa: CASSFGLSTDTQYF; cdr3_nt: TGCGCCAGCAGCTTCGGACTATCTACAGATACGCAGTATTTT; clone_size: many; cdr3_length: 14; v_call: TRBV5-1; j_call: TRBJ2-3; d_call: -
cdr3_aa: CASSLQGNYGYTF; cdr3_nt: TGTGCCAGCAGCTTACAGGGGAACTATGGCTACACCTTC; clone_size: many; cdr3_length: 13; v_call: TRBV5-6; j_call: TRBJ1-2; d_call: TRBD1
cdr3_aa: CASSLQGGQLDTQYF; cdr3_nt: TGTGCCAGCAGTTTACAGGGGGGGCAGTTAGATACGCAGTATTTT; clone_size: few; cdr3_length: 15; v_call: TRBV27; j_call: TRBJ2-3; d_call: -
cdr3_aa: CATSDPSGLQETQYF; cdr3_nt: TGTGCCACCAGTGATCCGTCCGGACTCCAAGAGACCCAGTACTTC; clone_size: -; cdr3_length: 15; v_call: TRBV24-1; j_call: TRBJ2-5; d_call: -
cdr3_aa: CASSPREGDGYTF; cdr3_nt: TGTGCCAGCAGCCCCAGGGAGGGGGATGGCTACACCTTC; clone_size: few; cdr3_length: 13; v_call: TRBV7-2; j_call: TRBJ1-2; d_call: -
cdr3_aa: CSARRAASGISRNEQFF; cdr3_nt: TGCAGCGCCCGAAGGGCGGCTAGCGGGATTAGTCGCAATGAGCAGTTCTTC; clone_size: -; cdr3_length: 17; v_call: TRBV29-1; j_call: TRBJ2-1; d_call: TRBD2
cdr3_aa: CASSRTGGGGQPQHF; cdr3_nt: TGTGCCAGCAGTCGGACAGGGGGAGGGGGTCAGCCCCAGCATTTT; clone_size: -; cdr3_length: 15; v_call: TRBV6-5; j_call: TRBJ1-5; d_call: TRBD1
cdr3_aa: CASSPRGGQPQHF; cdr3_nt: TGCGCCAGCAGTCCCCGAGGGGGTCAGCCCCAGCATTTT; clone_size: many; cdr3_length: 13; v_call: TRBV5-1; j_call: TRBJ1-5; d_call: -
cdr3_aa: CASSNDYYKAFF; cdr3_nt: TGTGCCAGCAGCAATGACTACTATAAAGCTTTCTTT; clone_size: many; cdr3_length: 12; v_call: TRBV28; j_call: TRBJ1-1; d_call: -
cdr3_aa: CASSLRGPNEKLFF; cdr3_nt: TGTGCCAGCAGCCTGAGGGGTCCTAATGAAAAACTGTTTTTT; clone_size: -; cdr3_length: 14; v_call: TRBV12-3/TRBV12-4; j_call: TRBJ1-4; d_call: -
cdr3_aa: CASRGGLEIDEQFF; cdr3_nt: TGTGCCAGCAGGGGGGGATTGGAAATCGATGAGCAGTTCTTC; clone_size: -; cdr3_length: 14; v_call: TRBV28; j_call: TRBJ2-1; d_call: -
cdr3_aa: CASSLTGDFYNEQFF; cdr3_nt: TGCGCCAGCAGCTTAACGGGAGACTTCTACAATGAGCAGTTCTTC; clone_size: -; cdr3_length: 15; v_call: TRBV5-1; j_call: TRBJ2-1; d_call: -
cdr3_aa: CASSPLGQPQHF; cdr3_nt: TGTGCCAGCAGTCCACTAGGTCAGCCCCAGCATTTT; clone_size: many; cdr3_length: 12; v_call: TRBV28; j_call: TRBJ1-5; d_call: -
cdr3_aa: CASSWGGASGTGELFF; cdr3_nt: TGTGCCAGCAGTTGGGGTGGTGCTAGCGGGACCGGGGAGCTGTTTTTT; clone_size: many; cdr3_length: 16; v_call: TRBV28; j_call: TRBJ2-2; d_call: TRBD2
cdr3_aa: CASSQAVGSEKLFF; cdr3_nt: TGTGCCAGTAGTCAGGCCGTGGGGAGTGAAAAACTGTTTTTT; clone_size: -; cdr3_length: 14; v_call: TRBV19; j_call: TRBJ1-4; d_call: -
cdr3_aa: CASSKGGSNYNEQFF; cdr3_nt: TGTGCCAGCAGCAAGGGGGGATCAAACTACAATGAGCAGTTCTTC; clone_size: few; cdr3_length: 15; v_call: TRBV28; j_call: TRBJ2-1; d_call: -
cdr3_aa: CASSESLAFTDTQYF; cdr3_nt: TGTGCCAGCAGTGAGAGCTTAGCGTTCACAGATACGCAGTATTTT; clone_size: -; cdr3_length: 15; v_call: TRBV2; j_call: TRBJ2-3; d_call: -
cdr3_aa: CSASGAHYNEQFF; cdr3_nt: TGCAGTGCTAGCGGGGCACACTACAATGAGCAGTTCTTC; clone_size: many; cdr3_length: 13; v_call: TRBV20-1; j_call: TRBJ2-1; d_call: -
cdr3_aa: CASSFRGREPRQPQHF; cdr3_nt: TGTGCCAGCAGCTTTAGAGGCAGGGAACCGCGTCAGCCCCAGCATTTT; clone_size: -; cdr3_length: 16; v_call: TRBV7-8; j_call: TRBJ1-5; d_call: -
cdr3_aa: CSAAGGSAPTDTQYF; cdr3_nt: TGCAGTGCTGCGGGGGGGAGTGCCCCCACAGATACGCAGTATTTT; clone_size: -; cdr3_length: 15; v_call: TRBV20-1; j_call: TRBJ2-3; d_call: TRBD2
cdr3_aa: CASSRLAGATYF; cdr3_nt: TGTGCCAGCAGTAGGCTAGCGGGAGCAACGTATTTT; clone_size: -; cdr3_length: 12; v_call: TRBV6-5; j_call: TRBJ2-3; d_call: TRBD2
cdr3_aa: CASILTSGAHEQFF; cdr3_nt: TGTGCCAGCATCCTGACTAGCGGGGCCCATGAGCAGTTCTTC; clone_size: -; cdr3_length: 14; v_call: TRBV12-3/TRBV12-4; j_call: TRBJ2-1; d_call: TRBD2
cdr3_aa: CASSTGGGNTIYF; cdr3_nt: TGTGCCAGCAGTACGGGGGGAGGAAACACCATATATTTT; clone_size: few; cdr3_length: 13; v_call: TRBV27; j_call: TRBJ1-3; d_call: -
cdr3_aa: CASSSVGEWSYEQYF; cdr3_nt: TGTGCCAGCAGTTCCGTCGGGGAATGGTCCTACGAGCAGTACTTC; clone_size: -; cdr3_length: 15; v_call: TRBV6-5; j_call: TRBJ2-7; d_call: -
cdr3_aa: CASSQVKDRHYGYTF; cdr3_nt: TGTGCCAGCAGCCAAGTCAAGGACAGGCACTATGGCTACACCTTC; clone_size: -; cdr3_length: 15; v_call: TRBV3-1; j_call: TRBJ1-2; d_call: TRBD1
cdr3_aa: CASSFGMGSGKLFF; cdr3_nt: TGTGCCAGCAGTTTTGGGATGGGGTCGGGAAAACTGTTTTTT; clone_size: -; cdr3_length: 14; v_call: TRBV12-3/TRBV12-4; j_call: TRBJ1-4; d_call: -
cdr3_aa: CASSPQEETQYF; cdr3_nt: TGCGCCAGCAGCCCCCAGGAAGAGACCCAGTACTTC; clone_size: -; cdr3_length: 12; v_call: TRBV5-1; j_call: TRBJ2-5; d_call: -
cdr3_aa: CASSLWGTETQYF; cdr3_nt: TGTGCCAGCAGTTTGTGGGGGACAGAGACCCAGTACTTC; clone_size: -; cdr3_length: 13; v_call: TRBV12-3/TRBV12-4; j_call: TRBJ2-5; d_call: -
cdr3_aa: CASSPVRRSPGPDTQYF; cdr3_nt: TGTGCCAGCAGCCCGGTTCGTAGGAGCCCCGGTCCAGATACGCAGTATTTT; clone_size: many; cdr3_length: 17; v_call: TRBV5-4; j_call: TRBJ2-3; d_call: -
cdr3_aa: CASSLVQGARTEAFF; cdr3_nt: TGTGCCAGCAGCTTAGTGCAGGGGGCAAGGACTGAAGCTTTCTTT; clone_size: -; cdr3_length: 15; v_call: TRBV7-2; j_call: TRBJ1-1; d_call: TRBD1
cdr3_aa: CSARTGVNTGELFF; cdr3_nt: TGCAGCGCTCGGACAGGGGTGAACACCGGGGAGCTGTTTTTT; clone_size: -; cdr3_length: 14; v_call: TRBV29-1; j_call: TRBJ2-2; d_call: TRBD1
cdr3_aa: CASSPRTEHGNQPQHF; cdr3_nt: TGTGCCAGCAGCCCGCGGACAGAACATGGCAATCAGCCCCAGCATTTT; clone_size: many; cdr3_length: 16; v_call: TRBV11-2; j_call: TRBJ1-5; d_call: -
cdr3_aa: CASSTGKAYGYTF; cdr3_nt: TGTGCCAGCAGTACAGGGAAGGCTTATGGCTACACCTTC; clone_size: -; cdr3_length: 13; v_call: TRBV12-3/TRBV12-4; j_call: TRBJ1-2; d_call: -
cdr3_aa: CASSLGLLTDTQYF; cdr3_nt: TGTGCCAGCAGCTTAGGCCTTCTCACAGATACGCAGTATTTT; clone_size: -; cdr3_length: 14; v_call: TRBV5-5; j_call: TRBJ2-3; d_call: -
cdr3_aa: CASRITGNYEQYF; cdr3_nt: TGTGCCAGCAGGATAACAGGAAACTACGAGCAGTACTTC; clone_size: few; cdr3_length: 13; v_call: TRBV6-5; j_call: TRBJ2-7; d_call: -
cdr3_aa: CASSIPLAGGTGELFF; cdr3_nt: TGTGCCAGCAGCATCCCTCTAGCGGGAGGCACCGGGGAGCTGTTTTTT; clone_size: many; cdr3_length: 16; v_call: TRBV7-9; j_call: TRBJ2-2; d_call: TRBD2
cdr3_aa: CASRFTSTDTQYF; cdr3_nt: TGTGCCAGCAGGTTCACTAGCACAGATACGCAGTATTTT; clone_size: few; cdr3_length: 13; v_call: TRBV12-3/TRBV12-4; j_call: TRBJ2-3; d_call: -
cdr3_aa: CASSHPWHRPTDTQYF; cdr3_nt: TGCGCCAGCAGCCACCCCTGGCACCGTCCCACAGATACGCAGTATTTT; clone_size: many; cdr3_length: 16; v_call: TRBV4-1; j_call: TRBJ2-3; d_call: -
cdr3_aa: CSVAPGRTNTEAFF; cdr3_nt: TGCAGCGTTGCTCCGGGACGAACGAACACTGAAGCTTTCTTT; clone_size: few; cdr3_length: 14; v_call: TRBV29-1; j_call: TRBJ1-1; d_call: -
cdr3_aa: CASSPNPRGGRETQYF; cdr3_nt: TGTGCCAGCAGCCCGAATCCACGGGGGGGCAGGGAGACCCAGTACTTC; clone_size: -; cdr3_length: 16; v_call: TRBV7-8; j_call: TRBJ2-5; d_call: TRBD2
cdr3_aa: CASSLAGTNSPLHF; cdr3_nt: TGTGCCAGCAGCTTGGCAGGGACTAATTCACCCCTCCACTTT; clone_size: few; cdr3_length: 14; v_call: TRBV7-2; j_call: TRBJ1-6; d_call: -